The present entry profiles one TCR beta chain with its context. There are a few counts of this clone. Its target antigen remains unknown. No base quality values were provided; no much bigger clone lies one nucleotide off. Genomic DNA was the input for TRB sequencing, which was run either with the immunoSEQ assay at survey resolution or with the hsTCRB kit. Per the original workflow: The immunoSEQ software was used for initial read processing, and the LymphoSeq R package was used for repertoire analyses. For each TRB dataset, clonality was calculated as 1 minus normalized Shannon entropy, and the Gini coefficient was computed as well. To infer phenotypes in unsorted samples, TRB sequences from sorted subsets of the recipient or donor were mapped onto unsorted samples from the same recipient. TCRdb mirrors the immuneACCESS table, restricted to in-frame sequences. Some clones are absent from its copies; in checked studies, under half trace to an unresolved V gene, and the reason for the others is unknown. V and J calls and clone size follow that table, whereas D and trimming were derived from the DNA. The sample table records some 15,000 clones; 75% to 80% of these occur just once. Roughly a third of the sample rests with the top ten.

The germline ends are 10 bases apart after V is trimmed by 4 bases and J by 0 bases. Measured from the cysteine to the phenylalanine, the CDR3 is 15 residues long. The CDR3 DNA has 45 bases and is translated from base 1. The germline V gene yields MNHNS for CDR1 and SASEGT for CDR2. The data were obtained in a study of T cells after posttransplantation cyclophosphamide (dated by TCRdb to the mid-2010s). With respect to the entire study: Using TRB sequencing, the study followed how the T cell repertoire rebuilt after myeloablative bone marrow transplantation with posttransplantation cyclophosphamide given as GVHD prophylaxis. Samples from 30 to 40 PTCy-treated patients and 15 to 20 related bone marrow donors of those patients were subjected to antigen receptor sequencing. Blood from all 30 or so PTCy patients who had 1-year posttransplant specimens underwent TRB sequencing. In 3 patients, up to about 3 additional blood samples taken between 2 and 5.2 years after transplant also underwent TRB sequencing, as did pretransplant blood from a handful of patients. Because TRA and TRB clonality were tightly correlated in fewer than 10 samples, subsequent TCR analyses were focused on TRB only. Public TRB sequences were compared against a database of over 3,600 sequences linked to responses to pathogens, tumor antigens, self-antigens and alloantigens. General study outcomes and caveats: Across 45 patients, TRB clonality was highly associated with recipient CMV seropositivity and CMV reactivation, and PTCy diversity was similar to diversity in CNI/methotrexate controls. Donor-recipient similarity was low at 1-2 months but increased during the first year, and donor CD8+ memory clones often dominated later blood repertoires. The TRB repertoires of T cells infiltrating skin or the GI tract showed only limited overlap with the TRB repertoires found in blood.

Interpreted using the paper, the treatment or condition label stands for: high-dose cyclophosphamide on days +3 and +4 as single-agent GVHD prophylaxis. For conditioning, the PTCy patients got busulfan and fludarabine, then a related or unrelated marrow graft, followed by cyclophosphamide on days +3 and +4. The PTCy-treated patients were enrolled in a prospective multi-institutional clinical trial. Peripheral blood and bone marrow mononuclear cells were isolated by Ficoll-Hypaque density centrifugation and were cryopreserved. Sorting of CD4+ and CD8+ T cells, including naive and memory subsets, was performed by FACS on a FACSAria II.

The sequencing used CD8+ T cells sorted from PBMCs, collected approximately 1,900 days after a stem cell transplant with posttransplant cyclophosphamide. The sequence links TRBV6-1 to TRBJ1-5, with the D gene call left open. This TCR was recovered from a female patient aged 40-50 years who received an allogeneic stem cell transplant from a related donor, was CMV-positive, and had no GVHD. The graft donor may be the source of some T cells after a transplant. The CDR3 reads CASSVGRYSNQPQHF. The nucleotide sequence reads TGTGCCAGCAGTGTTGGGAGATATAGCAATCAGCCCCAGCATTTT.